This TCR beta chain was sequenced during a study of T-cell memory formation after mild COVID-19. V was cut by 5 bases and J by 2 bases, with 11 bases left in between. This CDR3 contains 14 residues. Amplification by 5'RACE using constant-segment primers produced TCR alpha and TCR beta cDNA libraries that carried sample barcodes and UMIs. A single record per CDR3 protein comes from TCRdb applying MiXCR to the 5' RACE reads. The data contain around 310,000 distinct CDR3 sequences, around 15% of them singletons. The TCR originated in a man aged 18 to 35 who had mild COVID-19 (a few samples of this study predate the infection). Cell type and time point are not known. Sequencing was carried out using PBMCs or a T cell subset sorted from them (not recorded which). The genes are TRBV12-3 or TRBV12-4 and TRBJ2-3, with unresolved D. DNA for the CDR3: TGTGCCAGCAGTATTAGCATTTCCACAGATACGCAGTATTTT. Translated, it gives CASSISISTDTQYF.